The T cell receptor beta chain under discussion was sequenced for a study of blood T cell repertoires in COVID-19. As for the study in general: The analysed material was cDNA or gDNA that came from T cells, B-cell-depleted T cells, or PBMCs.

Recruits, aged roughly 18 to 89 years, lived in 20 to 30 US areas. Germline-derived CDR1 and CDR2 are GTSNPN and SVGIG (reference sequence). CDR3 length: 13 residues. V dropped 5 bases and J dropped 14 bases, with 19 bases sitting between them. In the original analysis: Quantification of nucleated cells was approximated via reference gene primer amplification. Sequencing used immunoSEQ multiplex PCR; TCRdb keeps in-frame clones, though not all of them. From that table come the V and J calls and clone size; the DNA was used to work out D and trimming. The sample holds about 200,000 clones, around 92% seen once.

Input material: PBMCs or T cells enriched from blood (not recorded which). The chain couples TRBV30 to TRBJ1-6, with D possibly TRBD1 on 5 matching bases. This clonotype originated in a woman under 40 with acute COVID-19. The CDR3 bases are TGTGCCTGGGTCGGGACTCCGGTGGGAACCCTCCACTTT. Residues: CAWVGTPVGTLHF.